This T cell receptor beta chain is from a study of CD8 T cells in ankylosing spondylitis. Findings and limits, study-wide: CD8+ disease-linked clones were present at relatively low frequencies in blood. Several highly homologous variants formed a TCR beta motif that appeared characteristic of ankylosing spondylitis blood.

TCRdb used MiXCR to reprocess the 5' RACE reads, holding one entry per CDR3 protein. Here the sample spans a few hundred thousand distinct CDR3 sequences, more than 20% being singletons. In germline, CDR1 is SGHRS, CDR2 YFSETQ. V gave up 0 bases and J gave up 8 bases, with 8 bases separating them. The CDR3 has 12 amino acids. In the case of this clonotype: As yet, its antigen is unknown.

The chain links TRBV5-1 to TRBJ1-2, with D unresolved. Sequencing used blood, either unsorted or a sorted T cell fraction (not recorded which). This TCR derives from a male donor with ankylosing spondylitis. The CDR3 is CASSLEGRGYTF. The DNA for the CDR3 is TGCGCCAGCAGCTTGGAAGGGAGAGGCTACACCTTC.